One and the same sample provided the 8 T cell receptor beta chains below, sequenced in a study of beta chain features in type 1 diabetes. Study outcomes and limitations: Among patients with Type 1 diabetes, TCRB CDR3s were moderately but significantly shorter in every one of the four CD4+ subsets.

The whole isolated RNA underwent reverse transcription, so sequencing captured expressed TCRB transcripts. Assay used: immunoSEQ multiplex PCR; TCRdb lists only in-frame clones, some missing. The table lists about 650,000 clones, 9.5% to 15% of them singletons. Their cognate antigens are unknown. The sequencing input was naive CD4+ T cells from blood. The receptors shown here come from a man aged 25 to 45 with type 1 diabetes.

In this sample, this clone turned up a few times. The rearrangement joins TRBV5-1 to TRBJ2-5, with TRBD2 matching over 8 bases. The CDR3 is 15 amino acids. Germline assignment: CDR1 SGHRS and CDR2 YFSETQ. V dropped 0 bases and J dropped 5; count of bases not matched to a gene: 6. In DNA, the CDR3 is TGCGCCAGCAGCTTGGGAACTAGCGGACGCGAGACCCAGTACTTC. Amino acids: CASSLGTSGRETQYF.

This clone was seen a handful of times. The V gene is TRBV6-5, the J gene TRBJ2-5; D assignment may be TRBD1 or TRBD2 (5 bases each). Trimming pared 3 bases from V and 4 bases from J, leaving 12 bases between. CDR1 MNHEY and CDR2 SVGAGI come from the germline V gene. The CDR3 has 14 residues. Written as DNA, the CDR3 is TGTGCCAGCAGTTATGGGGACGCCAGAGAGACCCAGTACTTC. Translating it yields CASSYGDARETQYF.

The chain is built from TRBV7-2 and TRBJ1-5, with TRBD1 as a possible D gene (6 bases). V lost 6 bases and J lost 5, with 14 bases in between. The V gene's germline CDR1 is SGHTA and CDR2 FQGNSA. The CDR3 is made up of 14 amino acids. The chain's CDR3 is CASRQGPADQPQHF. In DNA form, the CDR3 reads TGTGCCAGCAGGCAGGGGCCGGCGGATCAGCCCCAGCATTTT.

This clone occurred a few times. The V and J genes are TRBV9 and TRBJ1-2; D is uncertain. The V gene's germline CDR1 is SGDLS and CDR2 YYNGEE. CDR3 length: 13 amino acids. With 0 bases removed from V and 8 bases from J, the gap between germline ends came to 11 bases. DNA of the CDR3: TGTGCCAGCAGCGTAGGAGGGCTTGGGGGCTACACCTTC. It yields the protein CASSVGGLGGYTF.

The chain recombines TRBV11-2 with TRBJ2-7; D may be TRBD1 (6 bases). Trimming stripped 5 bases from V and 4 bases from J, with 9 bases between. CDR1 is SGHAT, CDR2 FQNNGV, per germline. The CDR3 contains 12 residues. The CDR3 region has the DNA TGTGCCAGCAGCGTACAGGGTTACGAGCAGTACTTC. Translating gives CASSVQGYEQYF.

This chain links TRBV4-3 with TRBJ2-7; possible D gene TRBD2, 6 bases. This CDR3 contains 15 residues. V was clipped by 1 base and J by 5 bases, with 15 bases between them. The germline CDR1 and CDR2 sequences are LGHNA and YSLEER. The CDR3 protein is CASSQGRDWGNEQYF. The DNA for the CDR3 is TGCGCCAGCAGCCAAGGCCGGGACTGGGGTAACGAGCAGTACTTC.

The V call is TRBV7-9, the J call TRBJ2-3; TRBD2 agrees at 8 bases. The CDR3 spans 16 residues. CDR1 is SEHNR and CDR2 is FQNEAQ in the germline V gene (reference sequence). V lost 5 bases, J lost 1 base, and 8 bases stayed unmatched. The CDR3 DNA reads as TGTGCCAGCAGCACGACCGGGACTAGAGGCACAGATACGCAGTATTTT. Encoded protein: CASSTTGTRGTDTQYF.

The CDR3 DNA follows: TGTGCCACCATAGAGGACTACCAACGCCTCTATGGCTACACCTTC. This encodes CATIEDYQRLYGYTF. This sequence joins TRBV28 and TRBJ1-2; D remains unclear. The V end lost 10 bases, the J end lost 4 bases, and 22 bases lay between the germline ends. Germline V gene sequence: CDR1 MDHEN, CDR2 SYDVKM. The CDR3 spans 15 residues.